This entry lists 28 T cell receptor beta chains sequenced from one sample in a study of T cells in Graves' hyperthyroidism and ophthalmopathy. It was RNA transcripts that yielded the amplified TCR beta CDR3 regions. During a first-round RT-PCR of the TCR CDR3, the HTBI primer set was used. MiXCR was run by TCRdb on the multiplex PCR reads, yielding one entry per CDR3 protein. The sample holds approximately 690,000 distinct CDR3 sequences, less than 25% seen once. The sample was blood. The source is a man aged 25 to 45 with Graves' ophthalmopathy.

The CDR3 spells CASSPFRDREGEQYF. The DNA of the CDR3 is TGTGCCAGCAGCCCATTCCGGGACAGGGAGGGAGAGCAGTACTTC. This chain uses TRBV3-1 with TRBJ2-7, with 9 bases aligning to TRBD1. Germline CDR1 is LGHDT and CDR2 is YNNKEL (reference sequence). With 4 bases clipped from V and 7 bases from J, the junction kept 11 bases outside the gene matches. The CDR3 covers 15 residues.

The V call is TRBV5-1, the J call TRBJ2-3; 9 bases agree with TRBD2. Germline assignment: CDR1 SGHRS and CDR2 YFSETQ. This CDR3 is built from 15 residues. The ends lost 0 bases at V and 6 bases at J; junction bases unmatched: 5. This CDR3 is CASSLASGDLDTQYF. The CDR3 region has the DNA TGCGCCAGCAGCTTGGCTAGCGGGGACCTTGATACGCAGTATTTT.

This clonotype was found many times. The genes are TRBV5-1 and TRBJ2-1; 12 positions agree with TRBD1. The CDR3 totals 16 residues. Germline V gene lookup returns CDR1 SGHRS and CDR2 YFSETQ. V shed 3 bases, J shed 7 bases, and the junction held 8 bases outside the gene matches. The CDR3 coding sequence is TGCGCCAGCAGCTCAAGCCGGGACAGGGGGCGAAATGAGCAGTTCTTC. It codes for CASSSSRDRGRNEQFF.

This clonotype was counted between two and nine times. For the CDR3, the DNA is TGCGCCAGCAGCCCTGCTGCGCCAGATACGCAGTATTTT. Protein sequence: CASSPAAPDTQYF. This chain uses TRBV4-1 with TRBJ2-3; no clear D. V dropped 4 bases and J dropped 4 bases, with 9 bases sitting between them. Germline V lookup: CDR1 MGHRA, CDR2 YSYEKL. The CDR3 is made up of 13 amino acids.

This clonotype has only a few counts. V and J are TRBV20-1 and TRBJ2-7; 7 nucleotides align to TRBD1. The germline V gene encodes CDR1 DFQATT and CDR2 SNEGSKA (reference sequence). There are 14 residues in the CDR3. J gave up 6 bases and V 5 bases, and 13 bases lay outside the gene matches. CDR3 nucleotides: TGCAGTGCTGAGGGGGCTCGTTCCGCTCCCGAGCAGTACTTC. Translation: CSAEGARSAPEQYF.

The V gene is TRBV2, the J gene TRBJ2-7; D is uncertain. The germline V gene has CDR1 SNHLY and CDR2 FYNNEI. CDR3 length: 13 residues. V was clipped by 1 base and J by 2 bases, with 6 bases between them. The CDR3 here is CASSEGSTYEQYF. CDR3 DNA sequence: TGTGCCAGCAGTGAAGGTTCTACCTACGAGCAGTACTTC. Variable domain in full (rest from reference TRBV2 and TRBJ2-7): EPEVTQTPSHQVTQMGQEVILRCVPISNHLYFYWYRQILGQKVEFLVSFYNNEISEKSEIFDDQFSVERPDGSNFTLKIRSTKLEDSAMYFCASSEGSTYEQYFGPGTRLTVT.

The CDR3 loop is CASSIRDRAYNEQFF. The CDR3 bases are TGTGCCAGCAGTATCCGGGACAGGGCGTACAATGAGCAGTTCTTC. V usage is TRBV12-3 or TRBV12-4 and J usage is TRBJ2-1; 9 nucleotides align to TRBD1. The CDR3 is 15 residues long. V lost 5 bases and J lost 4; bases outside the gene matches: 6.

This clonotype has a handful of counts. The rearrangement links TRBV28 to TRBJ2-7, with D perhaps TRBD1 or TRBD2 (6 bases each). Germline values: CDR1 MDHEN, CDR2 SYDVKM. The CDR3 contains 14 residues. V lost 6 bases and J lost 3, with 15 bases in between. CDR3 residues: CASRFGGASYEQYF. CDR3 DNA: TGTGCCAGCAGATTCGGGGGCGCAAGCTACGAGCAGTACTTC.

J is TRBJ2-7 and V is TRBV6-1, with TRBD1 matching over 7 bases. The CDR3 is made up of 13 amino acids. With 7 bases clipped from V and 3 bases from J, the junction kept 6 bases outside the gene matches. Germline values: CDR1 MNHNS, CDR2 SASEGT. The CDR3 region is CASKPRTGYEQYF. Here the CDR3 DNA reads TGTGCCAGCAAGCCCAGGACAGGCTACGAGCAGTACTTC.

There are many counts of this clonotype. The chain uses TRBV27 and TRBJ2-7; 7 nucleotides align to TRBD2. J was trimmed by 0 bases and V by 6 bases; bases with no gene match: 14. Germline-derived CDR1 and CDR2 are MNHEY and SMNVEV (reference sequence). The CDR3 consists of 17 residues. CDR3 sequence reads: CASSEGTRLAPSYEQYF. As DNA, the CDR3 is TGTGCCAGCAGCGAGGGCACCCGACTAGCACCCTCCTACGAGCAGTACTTC.

The chain uses TRBV7-2 and TRBJ2-7, with D unresolved. CDR3 length equals 15 residues. Germline values: CDR1 SGHTA, CDR2 FQGNSA. V was cut by 0 bases and J by 2 bases, with 11 bases left in between. The CDR3 loop is CASSLAGPSAYEQYF. Here the CDR3 DNA reads TGTGCCAGCAGCTTAGCGGGCCCCAGCGCCTACGAGCAGTACTTC.

The chain employs TRBV6-1 and TRBJ1-5; D uncertain. From germline, CDR1 is MNHNS and CDR2 SASEGT. Trimming cost V 5 bases and J 0 bases, with 11 bases left between them. The CDR3 runs 15 residues. The CDR3 DNA reads as TGTGCCAGCAGTCCCAACCCCCTTAGCAATCAGCCCCAGCATTTT. Its translation: CASSPNPLSNQPQHF.

This clonotype occurred a few times. The chain carries TRBV2 and TRBJ2-6; D gene ambiguous. V was clipped by 3 bases and J by 1 base, with 4 bases between them. This CDR3 is 14 amino acids long. Germline CDR1 reads SNHLY; CDR2 reads FYNNEI. CDR3 nucleotide sequence: TGTGCCAGCAGTGACTTATCTGGGGCCAACGTCCTGACTTTC. It is translated as CASSDLSGANVLTF.

This clonotype was seen ten or more times. J is TRBJ2-5 and V is TRBV18; D uncertain. Germline CDR1 and CDR2: KGHSH and LQKENI. The CDR3 extends over 12 amino acids. V shed 2 bases and J shed 5 bases, with 6 bases lying between them. CDR3 nucleotide sequence: TGTGCCAGCTCACCAAATACGGAGACCCAGTACTTC. Amino acids: CASSPNTETQYF.

In its sample, this clonotype was seen a few times. This chain joins TRBV3-1 and TRBJ2-1, with 8 bases identical to TRBD2. CDR1 LGHDT and CDR2 YNNKEL come from the germline V gene (reference sequence). V was pared by 0 bases and J by 7 bases, with 5 bases of the junction left unmatched. The CDR3 is 15 amino acids. In DNA, the CDR3 is TGTGCCAGCAGCCAAGACCAGCGGGAGAGGAATGAGCAGTTCTTC. It specifies CASSQDQRERNEQFF.

The rearrangement joins TRBV5-6 to TRBJ1-1; D ambiguous. Trimming took 1 base from V and 4 from J, leaving 11 bases between them. Germline-derived CDR1 and CDR2 are SGHDT and YYEEEE. The CDR3 sequence is 14 residues long. CDR3 loop: CASSLLAGRTEAFF. CDR3 coding DNA: TGTGCCAGCAGCTTGCTGGCAGGCCGCACTGAAGCTTTCTTT.

The genes are TRBV27 and TRBJ1-5; 9 nucleotides match TRBD1. CDR1 and CDR2 from the germline V gene are MNHEY and SMNVEV (reference sequence). CDR3 length equals 14 residues. The J segment lost 5 bases and the V segment lost 6 bases, leaving 5 bases of the junction unmatched. CDR3 in amino acids: CASSRQGGYQPQHF. The CDR3 DNA reads as TGTGCCAGCAGCCGACAGGGGGGTTATCAGCCCCAGCATTTT.

The V call is TRBV7-9, the J call TRBJ1-4, with TRBD1 matching over 8 bases. The CDR3 extends over 15 amino acids. The V gene end was trimmed by 5 bases and the J gene end by 8 bases; junction bases not matched to a gene: 10. Germline lookup yields CDR1 SEHNR and CDR2 FQNEAQ (reference sequence). The CDR3, as DNA: TGTGCCAGCAGCCCCTTGCAGGGGGCCAAGGAAAAACTGTTTTTT. Translation gives CASSPLQGAKEKLFF.

Ten or more counts support this clonotype. The chain couples TRBV20-1 to TRBJ2-2; tentative D call: TRBD2 (6 bases). CDR1 DFQATT and CDR2 SNEGSKA come from the germline V gene (reference sequence). The CDR3 length is 15 residues. Trimming cost V 3 bases and J 0 bases, with 11 bases left between them. Here the CDR3 DNA reads TGCAGTGCTAGTAACGGGAGAGCGAACACCGGGGAGCTGTTTTTT. This codes for CSASNGRANTGELFF.

This clonotype turned up a few times. V usage is TRBV28 and J usage is TRBJ1-1, with 8 bases fitting TRBD1. Germline lookup yields CDR1 MDHEN and CDR2 SYDVKM. The CDR3 consists of 13 residues. The V segment lost 2 bases and the J segment 8 bases; nucleotides outside the gene matches: 4. DNA of the CDR3: TGTGCCAGCAGTTTAGGCAGGGGGCTAGAAGCTTTCTTT. Translating it yields CASSLGRGLEAFF.

This clonotype was picked up a small number of times. The gene calls are TRBV13 and TRBJ2-1; TRBD1 matches at 8 bases. Trimming at V came to 5 bases and at J to 2 bases, leaving 5 bases not matched to a gene. Germline V lookup: CDR1 PRHDT, CDR2 FYEKMQ (reference sequence). This CDR3 contains 15 residues. The CDR3 sequence is CASSQGDRTYNEQFF. CDR3 sequence (DNA): TGTGCCAGCAGCCAAGGGGACAGGACCTACAATGAGCAGTTCTTC.

The chain is built from TRBV7-2 and TRBJ2-5; 13 positions match TRBD2. Germline-derived CDR1 and CDR2 are SGHTA and FQGNSA. There are 17 residues in the CDR3. J lost 7 bases, V lost 5 bases, and 13 bases had no gene match. CDR3 region: CASSAERTSGRSGTQYF. The DNA of the CDR3 is TGTGCCAGCAGCGCAGAGAGGACTAGCGGGAGAAGTGGGACCCAGTACTTC.

The chain employs TRBV5-1 and TRBJ2-1; D possibly corresponds to TRBD2 (6 bases). The V gene lost 9 bases and the J gene lost 9 bases, with 25 bases spanning the gap. The CDR3 contains 15 residues. Germline values: CDR1 SGHRS, CDR2 YFSETQ. CDR3 protein: CATAVASGPLVEQFF. CDR3 nucleotides: TGCGCCACCGCCGTTGCCAGCGGGCCTCTTGTTGAGCAGTTCTTC.

This clonotype was counted a single time. The V gene is TRBV7-2, the J gene TRBJ2-7, with D possibly TRBD1 on 5 matching bases. This CDR3 spans 14 amino acids. V was clipped by 3 bases and J by 3 bases, with 12 bases between them. Germline assignment: CDR1 SGHTA and CDR2 FQGNSA. As DNA, the CDR3 is TGTGCCAGCAGCTTCTCCTCCGACAGCTACGAGCAGTACTTC. Encoded protein: CASSFSSDSYEQYF.

This clonotype was seen a few times. V is TRBV6-1 and J is TRBJ2-5; D is perhaps TRBD2 (6 bases). The CDR3 length is 14 residues. V lost 4 bases to trimming and J lost 3 bases, with 12 bases between them. Germline V gene lookup returns CDR1 MNHNS and CDR2 SASEGT. The CDR3 reads CASSALGGKETQYF. The CDR3 nucleotides are TGTGCCAGCAGTGCCCTTGGCGGGAAAGAGACCCAGTACTTC.

The table lists this clonotype with a count of one. V usage is TRBV13 and J usage is TRBJ1-5; no clear D gene. The CDR3 consists of 14 residues. V was cut by 7 bases and J by 1 base, with 11 bases left in between. Germline V gene lookup returns CDR1 PRHDT and CDR2 FYEKMQ (reference sequence). CDR3 in amino acids: CASNPWRSNQPQHF. In DNA, the CDR3 is TGTGCCAGCAACCCTTGGAGGAGCAATCAGCCCCAGCATTTT.

The sample holds a few counts of this clonotype. CDR3 in amino acids: CASSPGTRSRPEQYF. For the CDR3, the DNA is TGTGCCAGCAGCCCTGGGACTAGGTCACGTCCCGAGCAGTACTTC. This chain links TRBV3-1 with TRBJ2-7, with 8 bases that match TRBD2. Germline CDR1 reads LGHDT; CDR2 reads YNNKEL (reference sequence). The V and J ends lost 4 bases and 6 bases, in that order; junction bases with no gene match: 11. The CDR3 consists of 15 residues.

The gene calls are TRBV7-6 and TRBJ2-5, with 12 positions matching TRBD2. Germline CDR1 and CDR2: SGHVS and FNYEAQ. V shed 6 bases, J shed 0 bases, and the junction held 8 bases outside the gene matches. The CDR3 sequence is 17 residues long. The CDR3 region is CASSPGTSGRYQETQYF. The CDR3 coding sequence is TGTGCCAGCAGTCCTGGTACTAGCGGGAGGTACCAAGAGACCCAGTACTTC.